A single sample is the source of the 19 T cell receptor beta chains below, sequenced in a study of cytomegalovirus exposure and HLA in healthy donors. It was with 60 Vbeta and 13 Jbeta primers that the PCR ran. Data came from immunoSEQ multiplex PCR; TCRdb stores just in-frame clones and leaves some out. The profile shows about 130,000 clones, about 85% of them singletons. Sequencing was performed on PBMCs. The receptors here all came from a woman in her twenties or thirties in good health and CMV-seropositive.

V gene TRBV19 combines with J gene TRBJ1-2; 10 nucleotides line up with TRBD1. In germline, CDR1 is LNHDA, CDR2 SQIVND (reference sequence). This CDR3 has 16 residues. V lost 0 bases, J lost 8 bases, and 9 bases stayed unmatched. The DNA for the CDR3 is TGTGCCAGTAGTATAGATCTACCTGGGACAGGGGACGGCTACACCTTC. It specifies CASSIDLPGTGDGYTF.

This chain connects TRBV10-3 to TRBJ2-7; 10 bases are shared with TRBD1. With V trimmed by 5 bases and J by 4 bases, 14 bases remained unmatched. The germline V gene encodes CDR1 ENHRY and CDR2 SYGVKD. This CDR3 region has 17 residues. The chain's CDR3 is CAISSFPPGTGAYEQYF. CDR3 nucleotide sequence: TGTGCCATCAGTTCTTTCCCCCCCGGGACAGGGGCATACGAGCAGTACTTC.

This clone was counted a single time. The chain employs TRBV5-8 and TRBJ1-2; tentative D call: TRBD1 (6 bases). Germline V gene sequence: CDR1 SGHTS, CDR2 YDEGEE. The CDR3 is made up of 16 amino acids. V was trimmed by 4 bases and J by 5 bases, leaving 21 bases between them. CDR3 in DNA: TGTGCCAGCAGCGAACCTTGGACAGATTTGACATATGGCTACACCTTC. It encodes CASSEPWTDLTYGYTF.

The CDR3, as DNA: TGTGCCAGCAGCGTAGGGACAGGGTTCTACGAGCAGTACTTC. It encodes CASSVGTGFYEQYF. The chain couples TRBV9 to TRBJ2-7; 8 nucleotides agree with TRBD1. Germline trimming cut 0 bases from V and 3 bases from J; bases unmatched to any gene: 2. Germline loops: CDR1 SGDLS, CDR2 YYNGEE. The CDR3 runs 14 residues.

This clone was found once. J is TRBJ1-6 and V is TRBV5-1; 11 bases are a match to TRBD1. The J segment lost 10 bases and the V segment lost 4 bases, leaving 10 bases of the junction unmatched. The CDR3 extends over 16 amino acids. Germline CDR1 SGHRS, CDR2 YFSETQ. CDR3 DNA: TGCGCCAGCAGCGACGGACAGGGGGCAGGGGGATCACCCCTCCACTTT. Its protein product is CASSDGQGAGGSPLHF.

The chain has TRBV28 and TRBJ2-5, with 13 nucleotides matching TRBD2. Per the germline V gene, CDR1 is MDHEN and CDR2 is SYDVKM. This CDR3 has 16 residues. The J segment lost 9 bases and the V segment lost 4 bases, leaving 11 bases of the junction unmatched. This CDR3 is CASSSPGLAGTGAQYF. The CDR3 DNA follows: TGTGCCAGCAGTTCTCCGGGACTAGCGGGGACGGGTGCCCAGTACTTC. The variable domain in full, completed from reference TRBV28 and TRBJ2-5, reads DVKVTQSSRYLVKRTGEKVFLECVQDMDHENMFWYRQDPGLGLRLIYFSYDVKMKEKGDIPEGYSVSREKKERFSLILESASTNQTSMYLCASSSPGLAGTGAQYFGPGTRLLVL.

Only one count was recorded for this clone. This chain connects TRBV18 to TRBJ1-4, with 8 positions matching TRBD1. J gave up 8 bases and V 3 bases, and 5 bases lay outside the gene matches. The CDR3 loop spans 14 amino acids. Germline V lookup: CDR1 KGHSH, CDR2 LQKENI. For the CDR3, the DNA is TGTGCCAGCTCACCGACAGGGGTGAGGGAAAAACTGTTTTTT. Translated, it gives CASSPTGVREKLFF.

The V and J genes are TRBV28 and TRBJ2-7; TRBD1 agrees at 8 bases. With 6 bases clipped from V and 5 bases from J, the junction kept 6 bases outside the gene matches. This CDR3 contains 13 residues. CDR1 MDHEN and CDR2 SYDVKM come from the germline V gene. CDR3 residues: CASSSRGLNEQYF. The CDR3 nucleotides read TGTGCCAGCAGCTCCAGGGGGCTCAACGAGCAGTACTTC.

The chain combines TRBV6-1 with TRBJ1-2; TRBD1 agrees at 10 bases. Germline CDR1 and CDR2: MNHNS and SASEGT. The J segment lost 2 bases and the V segment lost 4 bases, leaving 7 bases of the junction unmatched. The CDR3 loop spans 16 amino acids. CDR3 sequence: CASSVDGGQGNYGYTF. The CDR3 coding sequence is TGTGCCAGCAGTGTTGATGGGGGACAGGGGAACTATGGCTACACCTTC.

V gene TRBV28 combines with J gene TRBJ2-3; D unclear. Trimming shortened V by 5 bases and J by 6 bases, and 12 bases separated the two germline ends. The CDR3 loop spans 13 amino acids. The germline V gene encodes CDR1 MDHEN and CDR2 SYDVKM. The CDR3 reads CASSARGPDTQYF. The CDR3 DNA sequence: TGTGCCAGCAGTGCCCGAGGCCCGGATACGCAGTATTTT.

The rearrangement joins TRBV7-9 to TRBJ1-2, with D tentatively TRBD1 (5 bases). Germline values: CDR1 SEHNR, CDR2 FQNEAQ (reference sequence). Trimming took 4 bases from V and 7 from J, leaving 19 bases between them. The length of the CDR3 is 15 residues. The CDR3 here is CASSWGVSSPAGYTF. CDR3 DNA: TGTGCCAGCAGCTGGGGGGTCAGTTCACCTGCTGGCTACACCTTC.

This clone came up once. The chain is built from TRBV2 and TRBJ2-7, with 8 bases that match TRBD1. V was clipped by 3 bases and J by 2 bases; unmatched bases: 18. CDR1 and CDR2 from the germline V gene are SNHLY and FYNNEI. This CDR3 contains 19 residues. CDR3 protein: CASSEGWQGARLVAYEQYF. CDR3 DNA sequence: TGTGCCAGCAGTGAGGGTTGGCAGGGGGCCCGGTTGGTCGCCTACGAGCAGTACTTC.

This clone is a singleton in its sample. The chain has TRBV9 and TRBJ2-5; D perhaps matches TRBD2 (6 bases). The V end lost 5 bases, the J end lost 7 bases, and 15 bases lay between the germline ends. The CDR3 extends over 13 amino acids. The germline gives CDR1 SGDLS, CDR2 YYNGEE. The CDR3 DNA reads as TGTGCCAGCAGTGATGGGACTCTAGGGACCCAGTACTTC. This sequence encodes CASSDGTLGTQYF.

The gene calls are TRBV11-2 and TRBJ2-5, with 10 bases aligning to TRBD1. The CDR3 consists of 15 residues. Losses at the gene ends were 5 bases for V and 4 bases for J; bases not matched to a gene: 7. Germline lookup yields CDR1 SGHAT and CDR2 FQNNGV. The CDR3 spells CASSQRQGAGETQYF. The CDR3 DNA reads TGTGCCAGCAGCCAAAGACAGGGGGCCGGAGAGACCCAGTACTTC.

The chain joins TRBV28 to TRBJ2-7; 8 nucleotides align to TRBD1. The junction had 12 bases not matched to a gene; V was cut back by 5 bases and J by 3 bases. The CDR3 extends over 16 amino acids. Germline loops: CDR1 MDHEN, CDR2 SYDVKM. Written as DNA, the CDR3 is TGTGCCAGCAGTCCCATACCTCCCGGGACAGGCTACGAGCAGTACTTC. Translation: CASSPIPPGTGYEQYF.

V usage is TRBV10-3 and J usage is TRBJ2-1; D unclear. Trimming took off 6 bases at V and 7 bases at J, with 13 bases between the two ends. Germline CDR1 and CDR2: ENHRY and SYGVKD. The CDR3 contains 13 residues. CDR3 loop: CAISVRGTNEQFF. In nucleotides, the CDR3 is TGTGCCATCAGCGTAAGAGGTACGAATGAGCAGTTCTTC.

The CDR3, as DNA: TGTGCCAGCAGGTTGGTTCTACCTAATCAGCCCCAGCATTTT. Translating gives CASRLVLPNQPQHF. This chain connects TRBV2 to TRBJ1-5; D unresolved. CDR3 length: 14 amino acids. Germline-derived CDR1 and CDR2 are SNHLY and FYNNEI. V dropped 6 bases and J dropped 4 bases, with 13 bases sitting between them.

The chain joins TRBV7-9 to TRBJ1-4, with a tentative D call TRBD1 (6 bases). The CDR3 is made up of 16 amino acids. The germline gives CDR1 SEHNR, CDR2 FQNEAQ (reference sequence). V was pared by 6 bases and J by 4 bases, with 18 bases between. The CDR3 DNA reads as TGTGCCAGCAGTCAACGGGGGGGGCTAGGTAATGAAAAACTGTTTTTT. This codes for CASSQRGGLGNEKLFF.

V and J are TRBV6-1 and TRBJ1-3; D is unresolved. The germline V and J ends were trimmed by 2 bases and 0 bases, with 8 bases remaining between them. From germline, CDR1 is MNHNS and CDR2 SASEGT. This CDR3 has 15 residues. The CDR3 sequence is CASSERGDSGNTIYF. In DNA, the CDR3 is TGTGCCAGCAGTGAACGAGGAGACTCTGGAAACACCATATATTTT.